A single sample gave rise to the 21 T cell receptor beta chains below, sequenced in a study of cytomegalovirus exposure and HLA in healthy donors. PCR was performed using 60 Vbeta and 13 Jbeta primers. The protocol was immunoSEQ multiplex PCR, while the TCRdb copy is restricted to in-frame clones and leaves out a portion. There are under 200,000 clones in the sample; around 82% occur only once, and 2% to 2.5% lies in the top ten. The specimen sequenced was PBMCs. These receptors originate from a man in his 60s in good health and CMV-seronegative.

The gene calls are TRBV30 and TRBJ2-3; D not certain. Trimming stripped 1 base from V and 10 bases from J, with 6 bases between. The CDR3 extends over 10 amino acids. Germline CDR1 reads GTSNPN; CDR2 reads SVGIG (reference sequence). As DNA, the CDR3 is TGTGCCTGGAGTGCCTTTCCGCAGTATTTT. Protein product: CAWSAFPQYF.

The chain is built from TRBV7-2 and TRBJ2-7, with TRBD1 as a possible D gene (5 bases). The CDR3 loop spans 16 amino acids. Between the trimmed V and J ends, which lost 7 bases and 7 bases, there was a span of 26 bases. Germline CDR1 and CDR2: SGHTA and FQGNSA. The CDR3 region has the DNA TGTGCCAGCACCCCCTGGGGCCAGGACATGATGAGGGAGCAGTACTTC. This sequence encodes CASTPWGQDMMREQYF.

The V call is TRBV5-6, the J call TRBJ2-1, with D unresolved. Germline-derived CDR1 and CDR2 are SGHDT and YYEEEE. The CDR3 has 14 residues. Between the trimmed V and J ends, which lost 0 bases and 6 bases, there was a span of 10 bases. The CDR3 nucleotides are TGTGCCAGCAGCTTGGAGCATAGCCCCAATGAGCAGTTCTTC. Amino acid sequence: CASSLEHSPNEQFF.

The chain links TRBV5-4 to TRBJ1-2; no firm D call. The CDR3 has 11 residues. CDR1 and CDR2 from the germline V gene are SGHNT and YYREEE (reference sequence). V lost 5 bases, J lost 3 bases, and 5 bases lay in between. The chain's CDR3 is CASRRDYGYTF. The CDR3 DNA is TGTGCCAGCAGACGGGACTATGGCTACACCTTC.

The chain recombines TRBV19 with TRBJ2-2; 10 nucleotides line up with TRBD1. This CDR3 has 16 amino acids. With 5 bases clipped from V and 3 bases from J, the junction kept 6 bases outside the gene matches. Per germline, CDR1 LNHDA and CDR2 SQIVND (reference sequence). The CDR3 nucleotides are TGTGCCAGTAGTTCCCCGGGACAGGGGTACACCGGGGAGCTGTTTTTT. This sequence encodes CASSSPGQGYTGELFF.

V and J are TRBV9 and TRBJ2-5; 9 nucleotides align to TRBD2. The CDR3 runs to 14 residues. Germline V gene data show CDR1 as SGDLS and CDR2 as YYNGEE. The V gene end was trimmed by 3 bases and the J gene end by 5 bases; junction bases not matched to a gene: 5. The DNA of the CDR3 is TGTGCCAGCAGCGCCGGGACTAGCTTGGAGACCCAGTACTTC. This codes for CASSAGTSLETQYF.

This clone came up a few times. One end of the junction fails to match germline, which may point to a read error. The chain employs TRBV5-8 and TRBJ1-5, with a possible D match to TRBD1 (6 bases). Germline values: CDR1 SGHTS, CDR2 YDEGEE. CDR3 length: 14 amino acids. CDR3 residues: CASSRGAGNEPQNF. In nucleotides, the CDR3 is TGTGCCAGTTCACGGGGGGCTGGGAACGAGCCCCAGAATTTT.

The sample holds one count of this clone. V and J are TRBV7-2 and TRBJ2-7; 9 bases match TRBD1. CDR3 length equals 14 residues. Trimming at V came to 1 base and at J to 7 bases, leaving 5 bases not matched to a gene. Germline V CDR1 and CDR2: SGHTA, FQGNSA. The CDR3 coding sequence is TGTGCCAGCAGCTTAGTACAGGGGGCGCCTGAGCAGTACTTC. Amino acids: CASSLVQGAPEQYF.

The genes are TRBV5-6 and TRBJ1-6, with 7 nucleotides matching TRBD1. Germline lookup yields CDR1 SGHDT and CDR2 YYEEEE. CDR3 length equals 14 residues. V was pared by 2 bases and J by 10 bases, with 6 bases of the junction left unmatched. Here the CDR3 DNA reads TGTGCCAGCAGCTTTGAACAGGGGACATCACCCCTCCACTTT. Its translation: CASSFEQGTSPLHF.

The chain links TRBV19 to TRBJ2-5; TRBD2 aligns across 13 bases. CDR3 size: 15 residues. V was pared by 4 bases and J by 4 bases, with 3 bases of the junction left unmatched. The V gene's germline CDR1 is LNHDA and CDR2 SQIVND (reference sequence). The CDR3 region is CASSTGLAGLETQYF. The CDR3 DNA sequence: TGTGCCAGTAGTACGGGACTAGCGGGACTAGAGACCCAGTACTTC.

This chain joins TRBV19 and TRBJ2-7, with a weak D call TRBD1 (5 bases). Germline CDR1 reads LNHDA; CDR2 reads SQIVND (reference sequence). V gave up 3 bases and J gave up 2 bases, with 17 bases separating them. The CDR3 loop spans 16 amino acids. The CDR3 reads CASSMPQGRLPYEQYF. In DNA form, the CDR3 reads TGTGCCAGTAGTATGCCCCAGGGCCGCCTCCCCTACGAGCAGTACTTC.

This chain links TRBV27 with TRBJ1-1; 10 bases line up with TRBD1. Germline V gene sequence: CDR1 MNHEY, CDR2 SMNVEV (reference sequence). The CDR3 totals 16 residues. V shed 6 bases, J shed 5 bases, and the junction held 12 bases outside the gene matches. CDR3 sequence (DNA): TGTGCCAGCAGAAAATGGGGGACAGGGGATGGGACTGAAGCTTTCTTT. Translating it yields CASRKWGTGDGTEAFF.

A word on this clone: The junction departs from germline at one end; a sequencing error may be responsible. The V and J genes are TRBV27 and TRBJ1-2, with no clear D. The CDR3 length is 14 residues. Germline lookup yields CDR1 MNHEY and CDR2 SMNVEV (reference sequence). CDR3 sequence (DNA): TGTGCCAGCAGTTTACGGGCCGATAGTGGAGGCTACCCCTTC. This translates into CASSLRADSGGYPF.

The chain uses TRBV10-1 and TRBJ2-7; the match to TRBD2 covers 11 bases. This CDR3 has 18 amino acids. The V and J ends lost 6 bases and 6 bases, in that order; junction bases with no gene match: 19. Looked up from germline, CDR1 is WNHNN and CDR2 is SYGVQD (reference sequence). The CDR3 spells CASSLTSGSGTGSFEQYF. CDR3 DNA: TGCGCCAGCAGCCTCACTAGCGGGAGCGGGACTGGGTCGTTCGAGCAGTACTTC.

The gene calls are TRBV7-3 and TRBJ2-1, with TRBD1 identical over 10 bases. V lost 5 bases and J lost 8; bases outside the gene matches: 9. CDR1 is SGHTA, CDR2 FQGTGA, per germline. The CDR3 sequence is 15 residues long. CDR3 DNA sequence: TGTGCCAGCAGCCCGTCCGGGACAGGGGCGGATGAGCAGTTCTTC. Its translation: CASSPSGTGADEQFF.

This clone has just one count. The rearrangement joins TRBV5-1 to TRBJ2-2, with TRBD1 matching over 8 bases. CDR1 and CDR2 from the germline V gene are SGHRS and YFSETQ. V lost 0 bases to trimming and J lost 3 bases; unmatched junction nucleotides: 1. The CDR3 extends over 15 amino acids. In nucleotides, the CDR3 is TGCGCCAGCAGCTTGGGGACAGGGCACACCGGGGAGCTGTTTTTT. Translating it yields CASSLGTGHTGELFF.

V gene TRBV5-1 combines with J gene TRBJ1-2; D might be TRBD1 (6 bases). CDR1 is SGHRS, CDR2 YFSETQ, per germline. There are 17 residues in the CDR3. Trimming removed 0 bases from V and 8 bases from J, with 23 bases in between. The CDR3 DNA reads TGCGCCAGCAGCTTGGAGGCCACTACAGGGCCCACTAGGGGCTACACCTTC. Residues: CASSLEATTGPTRGYTF.

This clone was detected once. CDR3 bases: TGTGCCAGCAGCCCTAGCGGTAATGAGGAGACCCAGTACTTC. This sequence encodes CASSPSGNEETQYF. The rearrangement links TRBV11-3 to TRBJ2-5; TRBD2 matches at 7 bases. The CDR3 is made up of 14 amino acids. V shed 5 bases and J 5 bases; nucleotides not matched to a gene: 8. Germline V gene data show CDR1 as SGHNT and CDR2 as YENEEA.

V usage is TRBV15 and J usage is TRBJ1-1; 7 nucleotides agree with TRBD1. This CDR3 spans 15 amino acids. J gave up 0 bases and V 2 bases, and 3 bases lay outside the gene matches. Looked up from germline, CDR1 is LNHNV and CDR2 is YYDKDF (reference sequence). DNA for the CDR3: TGTGCCACCAGCAGACAGGGACAGTTGAACACTGAAGCTTTCTTT. This sequence encodes CATSRQGQLNTEAFF.

This chain joins TRBV7-9 and TRBJ1-4; D possibly corresponds to TRBD1 (5 bases). The CDR3 spans 16 residues. Germline V gives CDR1 SEHNR, CDR2 FQNEAQ (reference sequence). The V end was cut by 4 bases, the J end by 5 bases, with 17 bases between. DNA for the CDR3: TGTGCCAGCAGCTGGGAGGGGACCTGGCAAAATGAAAAACTGTTTTTT. Translation gives CASSWEGTWQNEKLFF.

V and J are TRBV9 and TRBJ2-5, with TRBD1 identical over 8 bases. CDR3 length: 15 residues. With V trimmed by 4 bases and J by 1 base, 6 bases remained unmatched. Germline CDR1 and CDR2: SGDLS and YYNGEE. As DNA, the CDR3 is TGTGCCAGCAGCCCTGGACAGGGCTCCCAAGAGACCCAGTACTTC. It is translated as CASSPGQGSQETQYF.